This TCR beta chain was retrieved from a study of blood T cell repertoires in COVID-19. Study-wide context: The United States, Italy and Spain were the sources of the acute and convalescent COVID-19 samples.

Methods used by the authors: Counts of nucleated cells, estimated from reference gene primer amplification, were obtained. The assay was immunoSEQ multiplex PCR, and TCRdb's table has in-frame clones only and misses some. V, J and clone size are those of that table, while D and trimming were read from the DNA. The sample consists of under 300,000 clones, about 88% of them appearing once. The CDR3 is made up of 15 amino acids. The ends were cut back, 2 bases at V and 7 bases at J, with 17 bases in the middle. CDR1 and CDR2 (germline): KGHSH, LQKENI. The sequence was obtained from a man younger than 30 with active or convalescent COVID-19. This rearrangement joins TRBV18 to TRBJ1-2; the D is unclear. The specimen was peripheral blood. The CDR3 here is CASSPTDTTSSGYTF. The CDR3 DNA sequence: TGTGCCAGCTCACCAACAGACACCACCTCGAGTGGCTACACCTTC.